The sample holds one count of the clone carrying this T cell receptor beta chain. V was trimmed by 2 bases and J by 7 bases, leaving 23 bases between them. The CDR3 has 18 residues. Germline V gene sequence: CDR1 SGHAT, CDR2 FQNNGV. This entry is derived from a study of T cell changes during pregnancy in multiple sclerosis. Data came from immunoSEQ multiplex PCR; TCRdb stores just in-frame clones and leaves some out. The table has about 100,000 clones, 92% seen once; the top ten hold less than 2%. The clonotype was recovered from a female donor with multiple sclerosis, enrolled in a pregnancy study. Sequenced material: peripheral blood, taken after pregnancy. This chain uses TRBV11-2 with TRBJ2-2; TRBD2 might be the D (6 bases). In DNA, the CDR3 is TGTGCCAGCAGCTTATCCCCCGGGACTCGGGTTAGGGGCGGGGAGCTGTTTTTT. This gives the protein CASSLSPGTRVRGGELFF.